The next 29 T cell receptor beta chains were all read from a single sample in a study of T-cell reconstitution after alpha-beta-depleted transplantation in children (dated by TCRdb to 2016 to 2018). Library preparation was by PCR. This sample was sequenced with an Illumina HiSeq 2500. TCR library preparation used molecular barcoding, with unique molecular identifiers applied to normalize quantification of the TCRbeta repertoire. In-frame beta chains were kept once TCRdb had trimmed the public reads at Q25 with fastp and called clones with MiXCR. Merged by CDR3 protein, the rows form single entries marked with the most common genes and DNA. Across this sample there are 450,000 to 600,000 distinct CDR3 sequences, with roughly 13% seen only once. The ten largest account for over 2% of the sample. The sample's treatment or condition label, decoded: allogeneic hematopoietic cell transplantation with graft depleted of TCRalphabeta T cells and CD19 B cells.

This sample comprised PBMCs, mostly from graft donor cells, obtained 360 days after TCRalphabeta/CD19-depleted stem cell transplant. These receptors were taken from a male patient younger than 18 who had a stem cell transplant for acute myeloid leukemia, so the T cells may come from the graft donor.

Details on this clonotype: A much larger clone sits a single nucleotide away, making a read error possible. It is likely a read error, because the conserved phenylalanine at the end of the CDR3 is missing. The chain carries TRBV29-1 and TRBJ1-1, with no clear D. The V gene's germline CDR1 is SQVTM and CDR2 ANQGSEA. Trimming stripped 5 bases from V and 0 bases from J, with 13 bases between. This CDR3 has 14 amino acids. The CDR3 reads CSVHPDALNTEAFY. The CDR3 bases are TGCAGCGTTCACCCGGACGCTCTGAACACTGAAGCTTTCTAT.

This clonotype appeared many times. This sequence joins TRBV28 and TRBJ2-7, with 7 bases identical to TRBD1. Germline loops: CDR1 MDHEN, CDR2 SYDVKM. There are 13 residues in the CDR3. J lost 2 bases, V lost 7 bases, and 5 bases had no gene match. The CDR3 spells CASTRQGAYEQYF. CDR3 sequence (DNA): TGTGCCAGCACCCGACAGGGCGCCTACGAGCAGTACTTC.

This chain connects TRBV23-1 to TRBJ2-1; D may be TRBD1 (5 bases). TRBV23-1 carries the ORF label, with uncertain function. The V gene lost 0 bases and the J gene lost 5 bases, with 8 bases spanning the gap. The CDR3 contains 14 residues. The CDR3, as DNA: TGCGCCAGCAGTCAATCGAGACAGCACAATGAGCAGTTCTTC. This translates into CASSQSRQHNEQFF.

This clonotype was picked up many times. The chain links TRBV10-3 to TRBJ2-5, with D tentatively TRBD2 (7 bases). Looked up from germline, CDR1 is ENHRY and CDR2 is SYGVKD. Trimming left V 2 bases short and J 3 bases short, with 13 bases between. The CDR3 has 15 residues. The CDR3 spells CAISEGGAVKETQYF. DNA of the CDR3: TGTGCCATCAGTGAGGGGGGGGCTGTAAAAGAGACCCAGTACTTC.

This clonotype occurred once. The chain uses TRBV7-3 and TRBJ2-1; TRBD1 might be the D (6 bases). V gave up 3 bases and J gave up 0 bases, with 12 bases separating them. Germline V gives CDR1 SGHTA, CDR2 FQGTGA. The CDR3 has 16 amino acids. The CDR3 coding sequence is TGTGCCAGCAGCTTCCGACAGGCGAGCTCCTACAATGAGCAGTTCTTC. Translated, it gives CASSFRQASSYNEQFF.

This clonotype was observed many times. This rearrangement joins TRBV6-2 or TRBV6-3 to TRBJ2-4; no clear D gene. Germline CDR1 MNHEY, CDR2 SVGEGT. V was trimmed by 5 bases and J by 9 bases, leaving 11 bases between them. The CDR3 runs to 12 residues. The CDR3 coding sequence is TGTGCCAGCAGTCCTCAGGTTACCATTCAGTACTTC. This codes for CASSPQVTIQYF.

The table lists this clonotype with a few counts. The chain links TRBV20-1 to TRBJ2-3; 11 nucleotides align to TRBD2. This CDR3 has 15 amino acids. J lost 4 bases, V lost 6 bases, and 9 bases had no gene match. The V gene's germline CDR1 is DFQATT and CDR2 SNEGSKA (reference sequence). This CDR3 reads CSAAPLAGVADTQYF. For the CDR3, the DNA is TGCAGTGCCGCCCCACTAGCGGGAGTGGCAGATACGCAGTATTTT.

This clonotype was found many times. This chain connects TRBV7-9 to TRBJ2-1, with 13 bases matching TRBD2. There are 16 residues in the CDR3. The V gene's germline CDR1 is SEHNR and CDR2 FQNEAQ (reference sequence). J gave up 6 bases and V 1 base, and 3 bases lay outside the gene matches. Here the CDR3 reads CASSLGTSGSFNEQFF. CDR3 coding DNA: TGTGCCAGCAGCTTAGGGACTAGCGGGAGCTTCAATGAGCAGTTCTTC.

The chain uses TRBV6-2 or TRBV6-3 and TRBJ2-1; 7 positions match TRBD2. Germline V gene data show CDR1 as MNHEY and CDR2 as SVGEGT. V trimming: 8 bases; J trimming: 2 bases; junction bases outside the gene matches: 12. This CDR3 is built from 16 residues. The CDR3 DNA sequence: TGTGCCAGCGGTCAATTAGCGGGCCCAACCTACAATGAGCAGTTCTTC. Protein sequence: CASGQLAGPTYNEQFF.

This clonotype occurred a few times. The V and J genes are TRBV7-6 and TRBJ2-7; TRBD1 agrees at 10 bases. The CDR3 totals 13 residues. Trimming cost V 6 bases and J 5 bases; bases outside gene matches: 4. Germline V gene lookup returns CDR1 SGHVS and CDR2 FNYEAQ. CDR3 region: CASRGTGAHEQYF. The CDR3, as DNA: TGTGCCAGCAGGGGGACAGGGGCCCACGAGCAGTACTTC. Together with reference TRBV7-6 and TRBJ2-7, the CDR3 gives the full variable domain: GAGVSQSPRYKVTKRGQDVALRCDPISGHVSLYWYRQALGQGPEFLTYFNYEAQQDKSGLPNDRFSAERPEGSISTLTIQRTEQRDSAMYRCASRGTGAHEQYFGPGTRLTVT.

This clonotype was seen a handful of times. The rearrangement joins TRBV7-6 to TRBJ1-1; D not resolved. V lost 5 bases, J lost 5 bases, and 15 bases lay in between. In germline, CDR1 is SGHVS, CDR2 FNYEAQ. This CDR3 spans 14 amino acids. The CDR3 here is CASSPEGFITEAFF. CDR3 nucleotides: TGTGCCAGCAGCCCCGAGGGCTTTATAACTGAAGCTTTCTTT.

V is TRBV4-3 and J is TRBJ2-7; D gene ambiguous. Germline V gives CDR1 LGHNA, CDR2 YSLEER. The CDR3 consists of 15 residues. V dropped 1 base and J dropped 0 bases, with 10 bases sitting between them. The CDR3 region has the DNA TGCGCCAGCAGCCAAGGTGGAAAAAGCTCCTACGAGCAGTACTTC. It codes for CASSQGGKSSYEQYF.

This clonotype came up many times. The CDR3 sequence: CASKGSSYNEQFF. For the CDR3, the DNA is TGTGCCAGCAAGGGGAGCTCCTACAATGAGCAGTTCTTC. The chain employs TRBV7-2 and TRBJ2-1; either TRBD1 or TRBD2 may fit D (5 bases each). Trimming took off 7 bases at V and 0 bases at J, with 7 bases between the two ends. The germline gives CDR1 SGHTA, CDR2 FQGNSA. The CDR3 length is 13 residues.

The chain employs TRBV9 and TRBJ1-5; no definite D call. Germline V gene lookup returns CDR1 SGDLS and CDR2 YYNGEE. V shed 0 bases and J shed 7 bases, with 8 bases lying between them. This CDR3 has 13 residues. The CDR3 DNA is TGTGCCAGCAGCGTAGCGCCGGGGCAGCCCCAGCATTTT. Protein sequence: CASSVAPGQPQHF.

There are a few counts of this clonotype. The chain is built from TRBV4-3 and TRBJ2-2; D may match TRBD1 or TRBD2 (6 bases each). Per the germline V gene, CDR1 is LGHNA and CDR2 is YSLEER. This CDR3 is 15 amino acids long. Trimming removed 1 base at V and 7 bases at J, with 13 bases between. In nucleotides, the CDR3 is TGCGCCAGCAGCCAAGCTCAGGGGAGGTACGGGGAGCTGTTTTTT. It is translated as CASSQAQGRYGELFF.

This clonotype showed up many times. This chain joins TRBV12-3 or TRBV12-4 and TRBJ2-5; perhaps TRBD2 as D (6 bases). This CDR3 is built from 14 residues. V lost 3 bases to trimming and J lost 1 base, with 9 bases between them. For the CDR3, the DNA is TGTGCCAGCAGTTTCGGGGGTCCCCAAGAGACCCAGTACTTC. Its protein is CASSFGGPQETQYF.

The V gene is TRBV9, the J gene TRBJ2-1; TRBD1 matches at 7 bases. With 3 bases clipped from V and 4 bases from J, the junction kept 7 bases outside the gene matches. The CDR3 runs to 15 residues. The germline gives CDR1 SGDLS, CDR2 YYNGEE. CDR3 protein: CASSDAGTVYNEQFF. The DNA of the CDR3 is TGTGCCAGCAGCGATGCCGGGACAGTTTACAATGAGCAGTTCTTC.

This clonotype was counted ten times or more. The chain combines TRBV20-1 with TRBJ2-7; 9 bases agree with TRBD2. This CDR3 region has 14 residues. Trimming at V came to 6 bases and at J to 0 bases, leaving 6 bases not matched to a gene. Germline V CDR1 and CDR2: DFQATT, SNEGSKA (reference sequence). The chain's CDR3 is CSAHGSGSSYEQYF. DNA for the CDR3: TGCAGTGCCCACGGTAGCGGGAGCTCCTACGAGCAGTACTTC.

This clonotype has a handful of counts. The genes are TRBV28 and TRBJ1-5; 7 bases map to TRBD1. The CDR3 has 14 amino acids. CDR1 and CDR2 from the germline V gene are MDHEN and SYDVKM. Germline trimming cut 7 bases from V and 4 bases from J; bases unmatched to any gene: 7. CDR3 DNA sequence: TGTGCCAGCATCCAACAGGGGAAAAATCAGCCCCAGCATTTT. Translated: CASIQQGKNQPQHF.

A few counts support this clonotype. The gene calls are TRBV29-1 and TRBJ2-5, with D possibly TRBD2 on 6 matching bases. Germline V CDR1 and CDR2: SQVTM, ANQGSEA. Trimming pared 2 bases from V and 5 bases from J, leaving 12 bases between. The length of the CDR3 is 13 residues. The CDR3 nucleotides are TGCAGCGTTGAAATCAGGCTAGCGGAGACCCAGTACTTC. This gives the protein CSVEIRLAETQYF.

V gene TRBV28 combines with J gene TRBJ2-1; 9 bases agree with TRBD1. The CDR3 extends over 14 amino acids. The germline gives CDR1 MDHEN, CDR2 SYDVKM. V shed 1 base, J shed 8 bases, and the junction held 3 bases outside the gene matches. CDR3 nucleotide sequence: TGTGCCAGCAGTTTATTATACAGGGGGCATGAGCAGTTCTTC. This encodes CASSLLYRGHEQFF.

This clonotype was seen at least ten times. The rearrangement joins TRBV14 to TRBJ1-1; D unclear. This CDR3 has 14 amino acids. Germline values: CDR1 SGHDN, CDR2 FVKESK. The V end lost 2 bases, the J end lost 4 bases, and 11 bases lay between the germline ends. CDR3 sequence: CASSQLLRGTEAFF. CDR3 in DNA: TGTGCCAGCAGCCAACTCTTGCGGGGCACTGAAGCTTTCTTT. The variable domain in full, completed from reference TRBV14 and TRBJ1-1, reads EAGVTQFPSHSVIEKGQTVTLRCDPISGHDNLYWYRRVMGKEIKFLLHFVKESKQDESGMPNNRFLAERTGGTYSTLKVQPAELEDSGVYFCASSQLLRGTEAFFGQGTRLTVV.

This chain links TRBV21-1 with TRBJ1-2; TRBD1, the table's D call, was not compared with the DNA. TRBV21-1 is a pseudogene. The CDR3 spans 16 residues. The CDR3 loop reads CASSKVNLDRVTRGAF. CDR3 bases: TGTGCCAGCAGCAAAGTAAACTTGGACAGGGTGACTAGGGGGGCCTTC.

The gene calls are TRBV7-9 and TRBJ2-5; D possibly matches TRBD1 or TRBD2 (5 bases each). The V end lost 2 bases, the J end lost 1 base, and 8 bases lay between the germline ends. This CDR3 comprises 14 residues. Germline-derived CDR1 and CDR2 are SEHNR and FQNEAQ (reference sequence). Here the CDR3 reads CASSLRGAQETQYF. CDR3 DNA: TGTGCCAGCAGCTTACGAGGGGCCCAAGAGACCCAGTACTTC.

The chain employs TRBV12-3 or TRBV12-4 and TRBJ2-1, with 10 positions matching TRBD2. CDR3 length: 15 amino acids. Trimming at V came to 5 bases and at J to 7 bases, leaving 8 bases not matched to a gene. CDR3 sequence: CASSPGSSGRNEQFF. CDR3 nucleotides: TGTGCCAGCAGTCCGGGGAGTAGCGGGAGGAATGAGCAGTTCTTC.

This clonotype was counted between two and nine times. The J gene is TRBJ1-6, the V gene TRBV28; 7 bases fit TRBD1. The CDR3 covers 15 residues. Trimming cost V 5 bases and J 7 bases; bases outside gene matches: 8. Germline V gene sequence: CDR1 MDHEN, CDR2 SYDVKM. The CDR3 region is CASSTPTGPNSPLHF. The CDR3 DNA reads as TGTGCCAGCAGTACACCGACAGGGCCGAATTCACCCCTCCACTTT.

The CDR3 DNA reads as TGCAGTGCTACGTTTAGCGGGAGGGACCAAGAGACCCAGTACTTC. Its protein is CSATFSGRDQETQYF. V and J are TRBV20-1 and TRBJ2-5, with TRBD2 matching over 11 bases. This CDR3 contains 15 residues. CDR1 DFQATT and CDR2 SNEGSKA come from the germline V gene (reference sequence). Trimming at V came to 4 bases and at J to 0 bases, leaving 4 bases not matched to a gene.

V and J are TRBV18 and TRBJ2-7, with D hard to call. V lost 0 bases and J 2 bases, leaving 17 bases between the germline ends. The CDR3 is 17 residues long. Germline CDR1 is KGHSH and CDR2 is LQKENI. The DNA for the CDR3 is TGTGCCAGCTCACCACCGTTCCGGAGCGACCAAGCCTACGAGCAGTACTTC. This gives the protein CASSPPFRSDQAYEQYF.

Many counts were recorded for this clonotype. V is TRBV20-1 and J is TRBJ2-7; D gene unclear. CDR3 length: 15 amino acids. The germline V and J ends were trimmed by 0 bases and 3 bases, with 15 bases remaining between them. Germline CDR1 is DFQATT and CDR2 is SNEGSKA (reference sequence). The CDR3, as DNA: TGCAGTGCTAGAGATGGCAAGCCCAACTACTACGAGCAGTACTTC. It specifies CSARDGKPNYYEQYF.